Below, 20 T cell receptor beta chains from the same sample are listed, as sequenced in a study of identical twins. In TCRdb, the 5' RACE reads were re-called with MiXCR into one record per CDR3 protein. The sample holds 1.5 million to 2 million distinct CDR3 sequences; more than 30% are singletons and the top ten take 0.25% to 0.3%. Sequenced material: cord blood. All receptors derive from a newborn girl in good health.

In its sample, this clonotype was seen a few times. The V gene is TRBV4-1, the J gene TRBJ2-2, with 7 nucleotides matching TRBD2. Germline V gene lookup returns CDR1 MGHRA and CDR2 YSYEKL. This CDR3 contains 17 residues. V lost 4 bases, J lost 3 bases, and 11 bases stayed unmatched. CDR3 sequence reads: CASSLPPGLPYTGELFF. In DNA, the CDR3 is TGCGCCAGCAGCCTTCCCCCGGGACTACCCTACACCGGGGAGCTGTTTTTT.

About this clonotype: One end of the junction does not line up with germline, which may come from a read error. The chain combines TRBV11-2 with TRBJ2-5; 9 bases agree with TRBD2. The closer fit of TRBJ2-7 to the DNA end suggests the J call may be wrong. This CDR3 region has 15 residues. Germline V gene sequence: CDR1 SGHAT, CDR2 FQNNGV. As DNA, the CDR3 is TGTGCCTGCAGCTCCCCTCTAGCGGGGTACTACGAGCAGTACTTC. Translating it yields CACSSPLAGYYEQYF.

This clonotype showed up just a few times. CDR3 sequence reads: CSARDLPVGVRTYNEQFF. CDR3 DNA: TGCAGTGCTAGAGATCTCCCAGTCGGGGTTAGGACCTACAATGAGCAGTTCTTC. This chain uses TRBV20-1 with TRBJ2-1; tentative D call: TRBD2 (5 bases). The germline V gene encodes CDR1 DFQATT and CDR2 SNEGSKA (reference sequence). The CDR3 consists of 18 residues. Trimming shortened V by 0 bases and J by 2 bases, and 20 bases separated the two germline ends.

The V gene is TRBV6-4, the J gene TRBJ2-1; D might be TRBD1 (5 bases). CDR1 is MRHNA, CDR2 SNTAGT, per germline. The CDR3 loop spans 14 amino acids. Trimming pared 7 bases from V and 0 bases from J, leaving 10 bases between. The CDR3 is CASKVDSSYNEQFF. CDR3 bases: TGTGCCAGCAAAGTCGACAGCTCCTACAATGAGCAGTTCTTC.

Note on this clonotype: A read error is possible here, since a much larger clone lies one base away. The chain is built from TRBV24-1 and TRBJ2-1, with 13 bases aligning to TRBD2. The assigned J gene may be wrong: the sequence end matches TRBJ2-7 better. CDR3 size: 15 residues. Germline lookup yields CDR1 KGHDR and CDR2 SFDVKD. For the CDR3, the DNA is TGTGCCACCGGACTAGCGGGAGTAGGCTACAATGAGCAGTACTTC. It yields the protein CATGLAGVGYNEQYF.

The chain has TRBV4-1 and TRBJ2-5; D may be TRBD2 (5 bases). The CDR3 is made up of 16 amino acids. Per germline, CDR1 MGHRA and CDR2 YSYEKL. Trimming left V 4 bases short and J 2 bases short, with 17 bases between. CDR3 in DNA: TGCGCCAGCAGCCTTTTTTCCCTAGCACGGCAAGAGACCCAGTACTTC. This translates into CASSLFSLARQETQYF.

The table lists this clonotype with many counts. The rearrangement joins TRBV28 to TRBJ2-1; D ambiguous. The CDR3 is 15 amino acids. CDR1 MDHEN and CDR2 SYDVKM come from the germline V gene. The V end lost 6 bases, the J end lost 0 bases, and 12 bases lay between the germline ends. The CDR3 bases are TGTGCCAGCAGATACGGCCGCCCCTCCTACAATGAGCAGTTCTTC. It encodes CASRYGRPSYNEQFF.

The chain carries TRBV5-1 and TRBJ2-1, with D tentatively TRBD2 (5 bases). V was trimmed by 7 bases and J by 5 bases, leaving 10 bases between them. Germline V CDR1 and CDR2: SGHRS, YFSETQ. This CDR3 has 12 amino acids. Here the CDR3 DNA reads TGCGCCAGCGCGTTACTAGACAATGAGCAGTTCTTC. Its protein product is CASALLDNEQFF.

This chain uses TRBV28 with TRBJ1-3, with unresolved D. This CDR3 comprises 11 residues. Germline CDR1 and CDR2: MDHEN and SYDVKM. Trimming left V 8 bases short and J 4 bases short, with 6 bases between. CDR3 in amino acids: CASGYGNTIYF. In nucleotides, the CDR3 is TGTGCCAGCGGGTACGGAAACACCATATATTTT.

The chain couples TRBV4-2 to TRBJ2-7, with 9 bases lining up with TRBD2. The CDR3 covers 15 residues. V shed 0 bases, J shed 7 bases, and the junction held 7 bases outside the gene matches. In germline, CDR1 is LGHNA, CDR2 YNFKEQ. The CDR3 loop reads CASSQDRGGAREQYF. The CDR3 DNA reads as TGTGCCAGCAGCCAAGATCGCGGGGGGGCACGGGAGCAGTACTTC.

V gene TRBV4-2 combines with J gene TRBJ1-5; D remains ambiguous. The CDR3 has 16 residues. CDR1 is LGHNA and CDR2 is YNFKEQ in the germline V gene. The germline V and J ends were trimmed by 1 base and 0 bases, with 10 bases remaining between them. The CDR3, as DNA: TGTGCCAGCAGCCAAGGCAGGTTCCCTAGCAATCAGCCCCAGCATTTT. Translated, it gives CASSQGRFPSNQPQHF.

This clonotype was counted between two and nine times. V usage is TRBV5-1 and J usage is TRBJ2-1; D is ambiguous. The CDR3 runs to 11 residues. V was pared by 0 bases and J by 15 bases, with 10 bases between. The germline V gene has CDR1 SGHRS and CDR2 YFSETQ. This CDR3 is CASSLARIRFF. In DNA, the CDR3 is TGCGCCAGCAGCTTGGCTAGAATAAGGTTCTTC. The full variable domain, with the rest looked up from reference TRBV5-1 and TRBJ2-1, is KAGVTQTPRYLIKTRGQQVTLSCSPISGHRSVSWYQQTPGQGLQFLFEYFSETQRNKGNFPGRFSGRQFSNSRSEMNVSTLELGDSALYLCASSLARIRFFGPGTRLTVL.

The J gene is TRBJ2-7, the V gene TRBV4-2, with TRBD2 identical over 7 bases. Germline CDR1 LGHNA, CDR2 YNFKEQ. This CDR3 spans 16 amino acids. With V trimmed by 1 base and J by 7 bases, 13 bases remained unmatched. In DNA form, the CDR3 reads TGTGCCAGCAGCCAAGTGCGTACTAGCGACCACAATGAGCAGTACTTC. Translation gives CASSQVRTSDHNEQYF.

The CDR3 is CASSPQGTAYNSPLHF. Written as DNA, the CDR3 is TGTGCCAGCAGCCCACAAGGGACAGCCTATAATTCACCCCTCCACTTT. The V and J genes are TRBV7-2 and TRBJ1-6; 7 nucleotides match TRBD1. The CDR3 spans 16 residues. The germline V gene encodes CDR1 SGHTA and CDR2 FQGNSA. V dropped 5 bases and J dropped 2; count of bases not matched to a gene: 6.

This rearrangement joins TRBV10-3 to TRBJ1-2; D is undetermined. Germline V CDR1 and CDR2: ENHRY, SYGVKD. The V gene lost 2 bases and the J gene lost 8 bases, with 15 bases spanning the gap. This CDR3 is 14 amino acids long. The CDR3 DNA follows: TGTGCCATCAGTGAGGCGATAGGAATTGAAGGCTACACCTTC. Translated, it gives CAISEAIGIEGYTF.

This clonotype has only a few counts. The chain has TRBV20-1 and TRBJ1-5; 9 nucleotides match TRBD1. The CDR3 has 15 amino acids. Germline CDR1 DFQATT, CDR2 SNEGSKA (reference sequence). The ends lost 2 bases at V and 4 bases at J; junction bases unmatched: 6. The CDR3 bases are TGCAGTGCTAGAAAACAGGGGGCACTAAATCAGCCCCAGCATTTT. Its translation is CSARKQGALNQPQHF.

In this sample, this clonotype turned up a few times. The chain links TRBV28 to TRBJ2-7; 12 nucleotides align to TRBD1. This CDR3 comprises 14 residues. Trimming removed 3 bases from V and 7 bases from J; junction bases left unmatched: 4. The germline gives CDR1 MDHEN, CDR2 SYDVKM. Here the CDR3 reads CASSLGQGAWEQYF. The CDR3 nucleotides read TGTGCCAGCAGTTTGGGACAGGGGGCTTGGGAGCAGTACTTC.

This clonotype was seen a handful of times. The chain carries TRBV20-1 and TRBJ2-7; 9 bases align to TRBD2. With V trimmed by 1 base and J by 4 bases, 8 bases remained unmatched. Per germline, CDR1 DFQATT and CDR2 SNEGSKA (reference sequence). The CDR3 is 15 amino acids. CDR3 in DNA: TGCAGTGCTAGAGTAGGCGGGAGGGCCGTTTACGAGCAGTACTTC. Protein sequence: CSARVGGRAVYEQYF.

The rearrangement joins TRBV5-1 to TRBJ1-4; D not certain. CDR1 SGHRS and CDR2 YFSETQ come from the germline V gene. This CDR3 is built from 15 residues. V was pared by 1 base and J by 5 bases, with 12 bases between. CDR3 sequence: CASSLIGVGNEKLFF. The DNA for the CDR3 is TGCGCCAGCAGCTTGATCGGGGTCGGGAATGAAAAACTGTTTTTT.

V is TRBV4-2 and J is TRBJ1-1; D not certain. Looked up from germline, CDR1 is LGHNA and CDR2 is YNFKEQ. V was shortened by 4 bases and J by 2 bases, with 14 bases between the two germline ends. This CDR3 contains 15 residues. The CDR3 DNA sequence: TGTGCCAGCAGCCCCCTTAGGGCAGCCAACACTGAAGCTTTCTTT. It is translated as CASSPLRAANTEAFF.